Listed below are T cell receptor beta chains from one sample, sequenced in a study of vaccination effects on CD4 cells after COVID-19. Which antigens these TCRs recognize remains unknown. The method was immunoSEQ multiplex PCR; TCRdb's version includes in-frame clones alone and lacks a portion of them. The sample lists tens of thousands of clones, roughly 80% occurring once. The sequencing here drew on CD4+ T cells from PBMCs cultured with HCoV-229E spike peptides, taken before COVID-19 vaccination. The receptors derive from a human donor who received a COVID-19 vaccine. The CDR3 runs from the conserved cysteine through the conserved F or W. D genes are given only for firm matches. Expanded clones get a size class; other rows say once, few or many, or leave the size out.

- | - | TRBJ1-1 | TRBV10-2 | CASSELGGNTEAFF | TGCGCCAGCAGTGAGTTGGGGGGAAACACTGAAGCTTTCTTT
- | - | TRBJ2-2 | TRBV9 | CASSVRGPNTGELFF | TGTGCCAGCAGCGTCCGGGGCCCGAACACCGGGGAGCTGTTTTTT
- | - | TRBJ2-5 | TRBV29-1 | CSVTRDNLETQYF | TGCAGCGTGACCCGGGACAATTTAGAGACCCAGTACTTC
TRBD2 | few | TRBJ2-5 | TRBV5-1 | CASSLETSGETQYF | TGCGCCAGCAGCTTGGAAACTAGCGGGGAGACCCAGTACTTC
- | - | TRBJ1-5 | TRBV19 | CASSPSGGNQPQHF | TGTGCCAGTAGTCCCTCGGGGGGCAATCAGCCCCAGCATTTT
- | - | TRBJ2-2 | TRBV18 | CASSPQGAVTGELFF | TGTGCCAGCTCACCCCAGGGCGCGGTTACCGGGGAGCTGTTTTTT
TRBD2 | - | TRBJ2-2 | TRBV9 | CASSVGLAVYTGELFF | TGTGCCAGCAGCGTAGGGCTAGCGGTTTACACCGGGGAGCTGTTTTTT
- | few | TRBJ1-3 | TRBV6-5 | CASSRQVNSGNTIYF | TGTGCCAGCAGTCGTCAGGTTAACTCTGGAAACACCATATATTTT
TRBD2 | - | TRBJ2-1 | TRBV7-2 | CASSQLAGGPNEQFF | TGTGCCAGCAGCCAACTAGCGGGGGGGCCTAATGAGCAGTTCTTC
TRBD2 | - | TRBJ2-1 | TRBV19 | CASSTQWRGAIYSSYNEQFF | TGTGCCAGTAGTACCCAGTGGCGGGGGGCCATCTATTCCTCCTACAATGAGCAGTTCTTC
- | - | TRBJ1-6 | TRBV7-8 | CASSGRGAGENSPLHF | TGTGCCAGCAGCGGAAGAGGGGCCGGGGAGAATTCACCCCTCCACTTT
- | once | TRBJ1-1 | TRBV5-4 | CASSLGPQAISMNTEAFF | TGTGCCAGCAGTTTAGGGCCGCAGGCGATCTCGATGAACACTGAAGCTTTCTTT
- | - | TRBJ2-2 | TRBV2 | CASSARDLLTGELFF | TGTGCCAGCAGCGCCCGGGACCTCCTCACCGGGGAGCTGTTTTTT
TRBD1 | - | TRBJ1-4 | TRBV30 | CAWSAPGQGGKKLFF | TGTGCCTGGAGCGCGCCGGGACAGGGAGGGAAAAAACTGTTTTTT
- | - | TRBJ1-5 | TRBV5-6 | CASSFRGVNQPQHF | TGTGCCAGCAGCTTTAGGGGGGTCAATCAGCCCCAGCATTTT
- | - | TRBJ2-4 | TRBV28 | CASSYDFKNIQYF | TGTGCCAGCTCGTACGACTTCAAAAACATTCAGTACTTC
- | - | TRBJ2-3 | TRBV27 | CASSLQSTDTQYF | TGTGCCAGCAGTTTACAGAGCACAGATACGCAGTATTTT
TRBD1 | - | TRBJ1-5 | TRBV5-5 | CASSPIGTGGANQPQHF | TGTGCCAGCAGCCCAATCGGGACAGGGGGCGCCAACCAGCCCCAGCATTTT
- | - | TRBJ1-1 | TRBV15 | CATSRAAGEAFF | TGTGCCACCAGCAGAGCCGCAGGGGAAGCTTTCTTT
- | - | TRBJ2-3 | TRBV7-9 | CASSLDQGSTDTQYF | TGTGCCAGCAGCTTAGATCAGGGGTCGACAGATACGCAGTATTTT
TRBD1 | - | TRBJ1-1 | TRBV12-3/TRBV12-4 | CASTLDRGGEAFF | TGTGCCAGCACTCTGGACAGGGGCGGTGAAGCTTTCTTT
TRBD1 | few | TRBJ1-1 | TRBV28 | CASSPLPTGLVATEAFF | TGTGCCAGCAGTCCCCTACCGACAGGGTTAGTTGCCACTGAAGCTTTCTTT
- | - | TRBJ1-3 | TRBV28 | CASNSKQGNTIYF | TGTGCCAGCAACTCAAAGCAGGGAAACACCATATATTTT
- | once | TRBJ2-5 | TRBV5-1 | CASSFLETQYF | TGCGCCAGCAGCTTTCTAGAGACCCAGTACTTC
- | - | TRBJ2-2 | TRBV3-1/TRBV3-2 | CASSPMSTGELFF | TGTGCCAGCAGCCCCATGAGCACCGGGGAGCTGTTTTTT
TRBD2 | - | TRBJ2-3 | TRBV20-1 | CSASLPLAGGTDTQYF | TGCAGTGCTAGTCTCCCCTTAGCGGGGGGCACAGATACGCAGTATTTT
- | once | TRBJ1-1 | TRBV11-2 | CASSLEGAAEAFF | TGTGCCAGCAGCTTAGAGGGGGCAGCTGAAGCTTTCTTT
- | - | TRBJ2-5 | TRBV7-8 | CASSPGETQYF | TGTGCCAGCAGCCCAGGGGAGACCCAGTACTTC
- | medium-sized | TRBJ1-1 | TRBV2 | CASRVPSGNTEAFF | TGTGCCAGCAGGGTACCCTCAGGGAACACTGAAGCTTTCTTT
- | - | TRBJ1-6 | TRBV19 | CASSIFRGGMNSPLHF | TGTGCCAGTAGTATCTTCCGCGGGGGTATGAATTCACCCCTCCACTTT
- | once | TRBJ1-1 | TRBV9 | CASSALMENTEAFF | TGTGCCAGCAGCGCATTAATGGAGAACACTGAAGCTTTCTTT
- | - | TRBJ2-5 | TRBV3-1/TRBV3-2 | CASRSDRFLQETQYF | TGTGCCAGCAGAAGTGACAGGTTCCTCCAAGAGACCCAGTACTTC
TRBD1 | - | TRBJ1-4 | TRBV19 | CASSLRGGLATNEKLFF | TGTGCCAGTAGTCTCCGAGGGGGCCTTGCAACTAATGAAAAACTGTTTTTT
- | - | TRBJ2-1 | TRBV7-3 | CASSIDYSSYNEQFF | TGTGCCAGCAGCATCGACTATAGCTCCTACAATGAGCAGTTCTTC
- | - | TRBJ2-1 | TRBV18 | CASSPSSGDEQFF | TGTGCCAGCTCACCAAGCAGTGGGGATGAGCAGTTCTTC
- | few | TRBJ1-6 | TRBV5-1 | CASSLGTVDSPLHF | TGCGCCAGCAGCTTGGGGACAGTGGATTCACCCCTCCACTTT
TRBD1 | - | TRBJ2-5 | TRBV14 | CASSQPGTGPTQYF | TGTGCCAGCAGCCAACCCGGGACAGGGCCGACCCAGTACTTC
TRBD1 | - | TRBJ1-1 | TRBV7-8 | CASSRQGNTEAFF | TGTGCCAGCAGCCGACAGGGCAACACTGAAGCTTTCTTT
- | - | TRBJ2-5 | TRBV24-1 | CATSDSLRAQTQYF | TGTGCCACCAGTGACTCTTTACGGGCCCAGACCCAGTACTTC
- | - | TRBJ1-6 | TRBV20-1 | CSASPGTGTVPLHF | TGCAGTGCTAGTCCCGGTACTGGGACGGTACCCCTCCACTTT
- | - | TRBJ1-1 | TRBV28 | CASRGASGTEAFF | TGTGCCAGCAGAGGAGCCTCGGGGACTGAAGCTTTCTTT
- | - | TRBJ2-1 | TRBV28 | CASSPLSYNEQFF | TGTGCCAGCAGTCCTCTGTCCTACAATGAGCAGTTCTTC
- | - | TRBJ2-5 | TRBV3-1/TRBV3-2 | CASSPLGQIEGETQYF | TGTGCCAGCAGCCCCCTAGGACAGATCGAGGGGGAGACCCAGTACTTC
- | - | TRBJ1-5 | TRBV5-5 | CASSQGPGVSNQPQHF | TGTGCCAGCAGCCAAGGGCCGGGGGTTAGCAATCAGCCCCAGCATTTT